What follows are 29 T cell receptor beta chains derived from one specimen sequenced in a study of T cells after yellow fever vaccination. MiXCR was run by TCRdb on the 5' RACE reads, yielding one entry per CDR3 protein. The sample consists of a few hundred thousand distinct CDR3 sequences, approximately 7% of them appearing once. The sample was PBMCs, taken more than 35 days after the first yellow fever vaccination. The receptors originated from a man aged 18 to 30 who received the YFV17D yellow fever vaccine.

This clonotype was detected a few times. The chain carries TRBV4-2 and TRBJ2-7; tentatively, D is TRBD1 or TRBD2 (6 bases each). Trimming took off 0 bases at V and 5 bases at J, with 8 bases between the two ends. CDR3 size: 13 residues. Germline CDR1 and CDR2: LGHNA and YNFKEQ. DNA of the CDR3: TGTGCCAGCAGCCAAGATAGGGGGGACGAGCAGTACGTC. Residues: CASSQDRGDEQYV.

This clonotype was counted only a few times. The gene calls are TRBV7-3 and TRBJ2-3; 7 bases are a match to TRBD2. The trim removed 5 bases at V and 1 base at J, leaving 3 bases unmatched. The germline V gene has CDR1 SGHTA and CDR2 FQGTGA. CDR3 length: 14 residues. The CDR3 bases are TGTGCCAGCAGCAAACGGGGGGGCACAGATACGCAGTATTTT. This sequence encodes CASSKRGGTDTQYF.

The chain is built from TRBV7-9 and TRBJ2-3, with D unresolved. This CDR3 contains 13 residues. Trimming took 3 bases from V and 4 from J, leaving 8 bases between them. The V gene's germline CDR1 is SEHNR and CDR2 FQNEAQ (reference sequence). The CDR3 here is CASSFTQSDTQYF. The CDR3 nucleotides read TGTGCCAGCAGCTTCACCCAGTCAGATACGCAGTATTTT.

In regard to this clonotype: This may come from a read error, since a much larger clone is one base off. V is TRBV7-2 and J is TRBJ2-3; weak D call: TRBD1 (6 bases). Trimming took off 5 bases at V and 10 bases at J, with 19 bases between the two ends. Germline CDR1 is SGHTA and CDR2 is FQGNSA. The CDR3 sequence is 14 residues long. The CDR3 DNA reads as TGTGCCAGCAGCCCGGTCAGGGGAGTCTATGCGCAGTATTTT. This gives the protein CASSPVRGVYAQYF.

This clonotype was counted many times. The V and J genes are TRBV10-2 and TRBJ1-6; no reliable D call. Between the trimmed V and J ends, which lost 2 bases and 12 bases, there was a span of 14 bases. The germline CDR1 and CDR2 sequences are WSHSY and SAAADI. CDR3 length: 14 residues. The CDR3 sequence: CASSETQPGGPLHF. The CDR3 DNA reads as TGCGCCAGCAGTGAGACCCAACCCGGAGGACCCCTCCACTTT.

The chain carries TRBV5-1 and TRBJ2-1; the match to TRBD2 covers 10 bases. Germline V gene sequence: CDR1 SGHRS, CDR2 YFSETQ. Germline trimming cut 3 bases from V and 6 bases from J; bases unmatched to any gene: 6. The CDR3 totals 15 residues. CDR3 nucleotide sequence: TGCGCCAGCAGCTGGTTTAGCGGGGGGATCAATGAGCAGTTCTTC. It encodes CASSWFSGGINEQFF. Looking up the rest from reference TRBV5-1 and TRBJ2-1 gives the full variable domain: KAGVTQTPRYLIKTRGQQVTLSCSPISGHRSVSWYQQTPGQGLQFLFEYFSETQRNKGNFPGRFSGRQFSNSRSEMNVSTLELGDSALYLCASSWFSGGINEQFFGPGTRLTVL.

In this sample, this clonotype turned up a few times. The V gene is TRBV20-1, the J gene TRBJ2-7; 10 nucleotides line up with TRBD1. Germline CDR1 is DFQATT and CDR2 is SNEGSKA (reference sequence). V shed 6 bases and J 2 bases; nucleotides not matched to a gene: 7. The CDR3 length is 14 residues. CDR3 in DNA: TGCAGTGCCGCCCGGGACAGGGGTCCCTACGAGCAGTACTTC. As protein: CSAARDRGPYEQYF.

The V and J genes are TRBV6-5 and TRBJ1-5; D uncertain. The V end was cut by 2 bases, the J end by 0 bases, with 11 bases between. This CDR3 contains 16 residues. From germline, CDR1 is MNHEY and CDR2 SVGAGI. This chain's CDR3 is CASSYGPRNSNQPQHF. CDR3 in DNA: TGTGCCAGCAGTTACGGTCCGCGCAATAGCAATCAGCCCCAGCATTTT.

This clonotype has more than one count but fewer than ten. The chain couples TRBV5-6 to TRBJ2-3, with a weak D call TRBD2 (7 bases). Germline V gene data show CDR1 as SGHDT and CDR2 as YYEEEE. The CDR3 runs 13 residues. V lost 7 bases and J lost 2, with 11 bases in between. The CDR3 DNA is TGTGCCAGCTCGGGGGGCCACACAGATACGCAGTATTTT. Residues: CASSGGHTDTQYF.

This clonotype was counted only a few times. The gene calls are TRBV7-9 and TRBJ1-2, with TRBD1 identical over 8 bases. Trimming removed 6 bases from V and 1 base from J; junction bases left unmatched: 7. This CDR3 spans 15 amino acids. Germline lookup yields CDR1 SEHNR and CDR2 FQNEAQ (reference sequence). The CDR3 region is CASSRRQGFNYGYTF. The CDR3 DNA follows: TGTGCCAGCAGTCGCAGACAGGGGTTTAACTATGGCTACACCTTC.

This clonotype was seen more than once but under ten times. The chain combines TRBV28 with TRBJ2-2; perhaps TRBD2 as D (6 bases). The germline CDR1 and CDR2 sequences are MDHEN and SYDVKM. Between the trimmed V and J ends, which lost 7 bases and 7 bases, there was a span of 13 bases. This CDR3 comprises 13 residues. The CDR3 protein is CASTLGGSGELFF. The CDR3 nucleotides are TGTGCCAGCACCTTGGGGGGAAGCGGGGAGCTGTTTTTT.

This clonotype was counted many times. The chain employs TRBV5-5 and TRBJ1-4, with 7 positions matching TRBD1. Trimming took 3 bases from V and 8 from J; bases not matched to a gene: 10. CDR3 length: 15 residues. Germline CDR1 and CDR2: SGHKS and YYEKEE (reference sequence). CDR3 sequence (DNA): TGTGCCAGCAGCTCCTCGACAGGGTGGGACGAAAAACTGTTTTTT. Amino acid sequence: CASSSSTGWDEKLFF.

This clonotype was recorded a few times. This rearrangement joins TRBV5-8 to TRBJ2-2; 7 bases map to TRBD1. In germline, CDR1 is SGHTS, CDR2 YDEGEE. This CDR3 spans 16 amino acids. Trimming took 4 bases from V and 0 from J; bases not matched to a gene: 6. The CDR3 sequence is CASSTGTAANTGELFF. In DNA form, the CDR3 reads TGTGCCAGCAGCACCGGGACAGCCGCGAACACCGGGGAGCTGTTTTTT.

This clonotype was recorded a few times. The chain has TRBV6-1 and TRBJ1-1; D remains unclear. The CDR3 contains 15 residues. Trimming cost V 8 bases and J 5 bases, with 21 bases left between them. Germline CDR1 reads MNHNS; CDR2 reads SASEGT. The CDR3 spells CASSSPWESRTEAFF. DNA of the CDR3: TGTGCCAGCTCCTCTCCGTGGGAGTCTCGAACTGAAGCTTTCTTT.

The V and J genes are TRBV7-6 and TRBJ2-6; TRBD2 agrees at 15 bases. J gave up 3 bases and V 3 bases, and 6 bases lay outside the gene matches. This CDR3 spans 19 amino acids. Germline CDR1 is SGHVS and CDR2 is FNYEAQ. The DNA for the CDR3 is TGTGCCAGCAGCTTGAGGACTAGCGGGGGGGCTGGTGGGGCCAACGTCCTGACTTTC. Amino acids: CASSLRTSGGAGGANVLTF.

CDR3 DNA: TGTGCCAGCCGGTACCATGAGAACACCGGGGAGCTGTTTTTT. It is translated as CASRYHENTGELFF. The genes are TRBV6-2 or TRBV6-3 and TRBJ2-2; D remains unclear. The CDR3 covers 14 residues. Deletions cut 8 bases from V and 1 base from J, with 11 bases between. Germline loops: CDR1 MNHEY, CDR2 SVGEGT.

The chain links TRBV28 to TRBJ2-3, with D unclear. Germline assignment: CDR1 MDHEN and CDR2 SYDVKM. Trimming shortened V by 3 bases and J by 6 bases, and 10 bases separated the two germline ends. The CDR3 loop spans 13 amino acids. DNA of the CDR3: TGTGCCAGCAGTTTTTCGCCCCGGGATACGCAGTATTTT. It specifies CASSFSPRDTQYF.

CDR3 in DNA: TGTGCCAGCACCACGACAGGGCCTAGTGAGCAGTTCTTC. Translated: CASTTTGPSEQFF. V gene TRBV11-2 combines with J gene TRBJ2-1; 7 bases align to TRBD1. Trimming at V came to 7 bases and at J to 9 bases, leaving 9 bases not matched to a gene. The CDR3 is made up of 13 amino acids. Germline V lookup: CDR1 SGHAT, CDR2 FQNNGV.

This clonotype appeared a few times. The gene calls are TRBV20-1 and TRBJ2-5, with 7 bases aligning to TRBD1. Trimming took 1 base from V and 5 from J; bases not matched to a gene: 4. The CDR3 consists of 13 residues. Germline CDR1 and CDR2: DFQATT and SNEGSKA (reference sequence). CDR3 bases: TGCAGTGCTAGAGGGGACAGCCGGGAGACCCAGTACTTC. Translation: CSARGDSRETQYF.

The rearrangement uses TRBV27 and TRBJ2-1; D might be TRBD1 or TRBD2, each matching 6 bases. The CDR3 totals 15 residues. Trimming stripped 2 bases from V and 8 bases from J, with 16 bases between. Germline V CDR1 and CDR2: MNHEY, SMNVEV (reference sequence). CDR3 in DNA: TGTGCCAGCAGTTTAGGGGGGCTCCTTCCCCATGAGCAGTTCTTC. This codes for CASSLGGLLPHEQFF.

This clonotype was counted ten times or more. The V and J genes are TRBV4-3 and TRBJ2-4, with D perhaps TRBD1 (6 bases). The CDR3 spans 15 residues. V shed 5 bases and J shed 4 bases, with 15 bases lying between them. Germline assignment: CDR1 LGHNA and CDR2 YSLEER. This CDR3 reads CASSSQTGSKNIQYF. In DNA form, the CDR3 reads TGCGCCAGCAGCTCACAGACAGGCTCAAAAAACATTCAGTACTTC.

A few counts support this clonotype. The chain uses TRBV5-6 and TRBJ1-4, with 7 nucleotides matching TRBD1. CDR3 length: 15 residues. Germline CDR1 SGHDT, CDR2 YYEEEE. The V segment lost 0 bases and the J segment 3 bases; nucleotides outside the gene matches: 2. CDR3 bases: TGTGCCAGCAGCTTGGCCGGGACAGCTAATGAAAAACTGTTTTTT. Its protein is CASSLAGTANEKLFF.

J is TRBJ1-2 and V is TRBV4-3; D unresolved. Germline assignment: CDR1 LGHNA and CDR2 YSLEER. The V and J ends lost 3 bases and 7 bases respectively, with 18 bases between them. The CDR3 runs 15 residues. CDR3 sequence: CASSHPGGSGSGYTF. The CDR3 DNA reads as TGCGCCAGCAGCCACCCGGGAGGTAGCGGATCTGGCTACACCTTC.

CDR3 loop: CASSFFPGELFF. CDR3 sequence (DNA): TGTGCCAGCAGTTTTTTTCCCGGGGAGCTGTTTTTT. This rearrangement joins TRBV12-3 or TRBV12-4 to TRBJ2-2; D remains ambiguous. With 3 bases removed from V and 6 bases from J, the gap between germline ends came to 5 bases. This CDR3 is built from 12 residues.

This clonotype occurred a few times. CDR3 nucleotide sequence: TGCGCCAGCAGCTCGGGCCGGCAGGGAGATACGCAGTATTTT. Translating gives CASSSGRQGDTQYF. This sequence joins TRBV5-1 and TRBJ2-3; D might be TRBD1 (5 bases). CDR3 length: 14 residues. The germline gives CDR1 SGHRS, CDR2 YFSETQ. V shed 3 bases and J shed 5 bases, with 13 bases lying between them.

This clonotype was seen at least ten times. The chain recombines TRBV29-1 with TRBJ2-2; D gene unclear. Trimming left V 7 bases short and J 4 bases short, with 10 bases between. In germline, CDR1 is SQVTM, CDR2 ANQGSEA. CDR3 length: 12 residues. This chain's CDR3 is CSAYTGTGELFF. The CDR3 coding sequence is TGCAGCGCTTACACGGGCACCGGGGAGCTGTTTTTT.

J is TRBJ2-7 and V is TRBV7-2; D unresolved. CDR1 and CDR2 (germline): SGHTA, FQGNSA. The V end lost 1 base, the J end lost 2 bases, and 9 bases lay between the germline ends. The CDR3 spans 14 residues. In DNA form, the CDR3 reads TGTGCCAGCAGCTTAGTCGGTCAGCCCTACGAGCAGTACGTC. This translates into CASSLVGQPYEQYV.

This clonotype was seen many times. This chain links TRBV4-1 with TRBJ2-3; the D is unclear. From germline, CDR1 is MGHRA and CDR2 YSYEKL. The CDR3 consists of 13 residues. Trimming stripped 1 base from V and 6 bases from J, with 8 bases between. The DNA for the CDR3 is TGCGCCAGCAGCCAAGCCAACTATGATACGCAGTATTTT. Translating gives CASSQANYDTQYF.

There are a few counts of this clonotype. The V and J genes are TRBV4-3 and TRBJ1-4; D is unresolved. This CDR3 is 16 amino acids long. CDR1 LGHNA and CDR2 YSLEER come from the germline V gene. Trimming shortened V by 0 bases and J by 3 bases, and 11 bases separated the two germline ends. This chain's CDR3 is CASSQDLNGPNEKLFF. CDR3 DNA: TGCGCCAGCAGCCAAGATCTGAACGGGCCTAATGAAAAACTGTTTTTT.